The 2 T cell receptor beta chains below all came from one sample that was sequenced in a study of early T cells in non-severe SARS-CoV-2 infection. TCRdb processed the 5' RACE reads anew with MiXCR; each CDR3 protein has one entry. In the table there are over 70,000 distinct CDR3 sequences, around 15% of which are singletons. The sample was whole blood, taken at baseline. These TCRs come from an adult who was a healthcare worker with PCR-confirmed SARS-CoV-2 infection or an uninfected control (not recorded which).

This clonotype was observed at least ten times. The rearrangement uses TRBV2 and TRBJ1-5, with D possibly matching TRBD1 (6 bases). V lost 8 bases, J lost 0 bases, and 11 bases lay in between. This CDR3 spans 14 amino acids. Germline V gives CDR1 SNHLY, CDR2 FYNNEI. CDR3 region: CASGTSNSNQPQHF. CDR3 sequence (DNA): TGTGCCAGCGGGACATCTAATAGCAATCAGCCCCAGCATTTT.

This clonotype was counted at least ten times. This rearrangement joins TRBV6-5 to TRBJ2-1; 11 bases agree with TRBD2. Germline V gene sequence: CDR1 MNHEY, CDR2 SVGAGI. J gave up 10 bases and V 2 bases, and 10 bases lay outside the gene matches. The CDR3 totals 16 residues. In nucleotides, the CDR3 is TGTGCCAGCAGTTACAGCCTAGCGGGAGGCGCGGGGGAGCAGTTCTTC. Translation: CASSYSLAGGAGEQFF.